This T cell receptor (beta chain) appears in the sequencing data of a study of blood T cell repertoires in COVID-19. Germline V gene lookup returns CDR1 MNHNY and CDR2 SVGAGI (reference sequence). This CDR3 region has 14 residues. V was pared by 0 bases and J by 4 bases, with 9 bases between. During active infection, Seattle patients enrolled and were then monitored through disease. Sequenced by immunoSEQ multiplex PCR; TCRdb stores in-frame clones only, minus some. The table records 250,000 to 350,000 clones, around 81% of them present only once. This receptor was obtained from a person aged 70 to 80 with COVID-19, enrolled during active disease. The rearrangement links TRBV6-6 to TRBJ1-1, with a weak D call TRBD1 (5 bases). Specimen: peripheral blood. CDR3 DNA sequence: TGTGCCAGCAGTTACTCGGGGCGCGGCACTGAAGCTTTCTTT. It encodes CASSYSGRGTEAFF.